These 22 T cell receptor beta chains share one sample of origin, sequenced in a study of control samples from healthy donors and cancer patients. Clones were read by immunoSEQ multiplex PCR, and TCRdb kept only the in-frame ones, dropping some. The sample has over 150,000 clones; 85% to 95% are singletons. The sample taken for sequencing was blood. These receptors all stem from a woman aged 18-35 years in good health.

This chain uses TRBV11-2 with TRBJ2-6, with 8 bases that match TRBD1. Germline lookup yields CDR1 SGHAT and CDR2 FQNNGV. The CDR3 sequence is 16 residues long. V lost 7 bases to trimming and J lost 2 bases; unmatched junction nucleotides: 7. The CDR3 DNA reads as TGTGCCAGCACGGAGGACAGGGTAGCTGGGGCCAACGTCCTGACTTTC. As protein: CASTEDRVAGANVLTF. Combining the CDR3 with reference TRBV11-2 and TRBJ2-6 gives the whole variable domain EAGVAQSPRYKIIEKRQSVAFWCNPISGHATLYWYQQILGQGPKLLIQFQNNGVVDDSQLPKDRFSAERLKGVDSTLKIQPAKLEDSAVYLCASTEDRVAGANVLTFGAGSRLTVL.

The chain carries TRBV7-2 and TRBJ1-3; D gene uncertain. The CDR3 is made up of 14 amino acids. V lost 4 bases and J 1 base, leaving 8 bases between the germline ends. Germline V gives CDR1 SGHTA, CDR2 FQGNSA. CDR3: CASSSGFSGNTIYF. Written as DNA, the CDR3 is TGTGCCAGCAGCTCCGGATTTTCTGGAAACACCATATATTTT.

The genes are TRBV27 and TRBJ1-4, with D hard to call. The ends were cut back, 2 bases at V and 0 bases at J, with 10 bases in the middle. CDR1 and CDR2 (germline): MNHEY, SMNVEV (reference sequence). The CDR3 spans 16 residues. The CDR3 sequence is CASSLGRAATNEKLFF. CDR3 nucleotide sequence: TGTGCCAGCAGTTTAGGCAGAGCGGCAACTAATGAAAAACTGTTTTTT.

This sequence joins TRBV6-5 and TRBJ1-1; possible D gene TRBD1, 5 bases. In germline, CDR1 is MNHEY, CDR2 SVGAGI. This CDR3 is built from 14 residues. V was clipped by 6 bases and J by 1 base, with 12 bases between them. CDR3 sequence: CASSRGAGNTEAFF. CDR3 sequence (DNA): TGTGCCAGCAGCCGGGGCGCGGGGAACACTGAAGCTTTCTTT.

The J gene is TRBJ2-1, the V gene TRBV3-1 (or the pseudogene TRBV3-2); D might be TRBD2 (5 bases). V lost 1 base, J lost 10 bases, and 8 bases lay in between. CDR1 and CDR2 from the germline V gene are LGHDT and YNNKEL (reference sequence). There are 12 residues in the CDR3. The CDR3: CASSQGLAEQFF. CDR3 sequence (DNA): TGTGCCAGCAGCCAAGGGTTAGCGGAGCAGTTCTTC.

This clone was recorded once. The DNA for the CDR3 is TGCGCCAGCAGCTTGGAGGTCTTGGAGGAGCTGTTTTTT. This codes for CASSLEVLEELFF. This chain links TRBV5-1 with TRBJ2-2, with D unclear. This CDR3 contains 13 residues. V gave up 0 bases and J gave up 10 bases, with 10 bases separating them. Looked up from germline, CDR1 is SGHRS and CDR2 is YFSETQ.

The chain has TRBV28 and TRBJ2-7; the match to TRBD2 covers 7 bases. The CDR3 runs to 16 residues. The V gene end was trimmed by 1 base and the J gene end by 2 bases; junction bases not matched to a gene: 8. Germline V gives CDR1 MDHEN, CDR2 SYDVKM. CDR3 in amino acids: CASSLFRLAETYEQYF. CDR3 bases: TGTGCCAGCAGTTTATTTAGGCTAGCGGAAACCTACGAGCAGTACTTC.

V is TRBV11-1 and J is TRBJ1-2, with 8 bases identical to TRBD1. This CDR3 comprises 13 residues. Trimming removed 3 bases from V and 3 bases from J; junction bases left unmatched: 0. The germline V gene has CDR1 SGHAT and CDR2 FQDESV (reference sequence). CDR3 DNA: TGTGCCAGCAGCTTGGGACAGGACTATGGCTACACCTTC. Its translation: CASSLGQDYGYTF.

The chain recombines TRBV24-1 with TRBJ2-1; 14 bases are a match to TRBD2. CDR3 length: 16 amino acids. Germline CDR1 and CDR2: KGHDR and SFDVKD. Trimming at V came to 3 bases and at J to 8 bases, leaving 5 bases not matched to a gene. CDR3 amino acids: CATSDPGLAGVHEQFF. CDR3 DNA sequence: TGTGCCACCAGTGATCCGGGACTAGCGGGAGTACATGAGCAGTTCTTC.

The chain recombines TRBV19 with TRBJ2-3, with TRBD1 matching 10 bases. Trimming took 2 bases from V and 6 from J; bases not matched to a gene: 5. Germline V gene sequence: CDR1 LNHDA, CDR2 SQIVND (reference sequence). CDR3 size: 15 residues. CDR3 residues: CASSISGTGDDTQYF. The CDR3, as DNA: TGTGCCAGTAGTATATCCGGGACAGGGGATGATACGCAGTATTTT.

This clone was recorded once. In nucleotides, the CDR3 is TGTGCCAGCAGCTTGCCGGGACAAATCTACGAGCAGTACTTC. Its protein is CASSLPGQIYEQYF. The chain carries TRBV5-6 and TRBJ2-7; maybe TRBD1 (6 bases). Per the germline V gene, CDR1 is SGHDT and CDR2 is YYEEEE. Between the trimmed V and J ends, which lost 1 base and 3 bases, there was a span of 11 bases. The CDR3 has 14 amino acids.

J is TRBJ2-3 and V is TRBV5-4, with D perhaps matching TRBD2 (5 bases). From germline, CDR1 is SGHNT and CDR2 YYREEE (reference sequence). The CDR3 loop spans 14 amino acids. V was shortened by 7 bases and J by 5 bases, with 17 bases between the two germline ends. This CDR3 is CASSPSRSGDTQYF. Here the CDR3 DNA reads TGTGCCAGCTCCCCCTCCCGGAGCGGAGATACGCAGTATTTT. The full variable domain, its missing parts supplied by reference TRBV5-4 and TRBJ2-3, is ETGVTQSPTHLIKTRGQQVTLRCSSQSGHNTVSWYQQALGQGPQFIFQYYREEENGRGNFPPRFSGLQFPNYSSELNVNALELDDSALYLCASSPSRSGDTQYFGPGTRLTVL.

In its sample, this clone was seen once. The chain employs TRBV10-2 and TRBJ2-5; D may be TRBD1 or TRBD2 (5 bases each). The germline gives CDR1 WSHSY, CDR2 SAAADI. V was cut by 2 bases and J by 5 bases, with 15 bases left in between. The CDR3 length is 15 residues. This CDR3 reads CASSEGATSLETQYF. The DNA for the CDR3 is TGCGCCAGCAGTGAGGGGGCCACTAGTCTGGAGACCCAGTACTTC.

V usage is TRBV7-8 and J usage is TRBJ2-2, with D possibly being TRBD2 (5 bases). There are 15 residues in the CDR3. The germline gives CDR1 SGHVS, CDR2 FQNEAQ. Trimming left V 5 bases short and J 5 bases short, with 15 bases between. CDR3 DNA: TGTGCCAGCAGCCTCCTACGGGGAAGGACCGGGGAGCTGTTTTTT. Amino acid sequence: CASSLLRGRTGELFF.

The V and J genes are TRBV9 and TRBJ1-2, with 7 nucleotides matching TRBD1. The J segment lost 7 bases and the V segment lost 7 bases, leaving 13 bases of the junction unmatched. Germline CDR1 and CDR2: SGDLS and YYNGEE. CDR3 length: 14 residues. The CDR3 DNA sequence: TGTGCCAGCTCTGGTAGGGGGCGGCTCGCTGGCTACACCTTC. The encoded protein is CASSGRGRLAGYTF.

This sequence joins TRBV9 and TRBJ1-3; D uncertain. Trimming took 4 bases from V and 8 from J, leaving 19 bases between them. Looked up from germline, CDR1 is SGDLS and CDR2 is YYNGEE. The CDR3 contains 15 residues. The CDR3 nucleotides are TGTGCCAGCAGCTTATACAATGCTATTGGGGACACCATATATTTT. Encoded protein: CASSLYNAIGDTIYF.

This chain joins TRBV5-4 and TRBJ2-5; a possible D gene is TRBD2 (5 bases). Germline V gives CDR1 SGHNT, CDR2 YYREEE (reference sequence). CDR3 length: 14 residues. Trimming removed 2 bases at V and 5 bases at J, with 13 bases between. CDR3 amino acids: CASSLSDSRETQYF. The CDR3 DNA reads as TGTGCCAGCAGCTTATCGGACTCGCGGGAGACCCAGTACTTC.

The chain is built from TRBV28 and TRBJ1-5; no definite D call. The CDR3 has 13 residues. Germline-derived CDR1 and CDR2 are MDHEN and SYDVKM. The V end was cut by 8 bases, the J end by 4 bases, with 12 bases between. The CDR3 region has the DNA TGTGCCAGCTACGCCGGAGGGAATCAGCCCCAGCATTTT. Protein product: CASYAGGNQPQHF.

This clone was counted a single time. The V and J genes are TRBV6-5 and TRBJ1-5, with TRBD1 identical over 11 bases. Germline lookup yields CDR1 MNHEY and CDR2 SVGAGI. This CDR3 has 16 amino acids. Trimming took 0 bases from V and 9 from J; bases not matched to a gene: 7. The CDR3, as DNA: TGTGCCAGCAGTTACTCGGGACAGGGGGGATTTCGGCCCCAGCATTTT. Residues: CASSYSGQGGFRPQHF.

The chain is built from TRBV28 and TRBJ1-2, with D uncertain. With 3 bases removed from V and 5 bases from J, the gap between germline ends came to 7 bases. CDR3 length equals 12 residues. The germline gives CDR1 MDHEN, CDR2 SYDVKM. CDR3: CASSFTGYGYTF. The DNA of the CDR3 is TGTGCCAGCAGTTTTACCGGGTATGGCTACACCTTC.

V and J are TRBV7-9 and TRBJ2-1; D not resolved. Germline V gene data show CDR1 as SEHNR and CDR2 as FQNEAQ (reference sequence). The ends were cut back, 3 bases at V and 5 bases at J, with 5 bases in the middle. This CDR3 is 12 amino acids long. The CDR3 sequence: CASSFSNNEQFF. As DNA, the CDR3 is TGTGCCAGCAGCTTCTCAAACAATGAGCAGTTCTTC. Full variable domain (remainder filled in from reference TRBV7-9 and TRBJ2-1): DTGVSQNPRHKITKRGQNVTFRCDPISEHNRLYWYRQTLGQGPEFLTYFQNEAQLEKSRLLSDRFSAERPKGSFSTLEIQRTEQGDSAMYLCASSFSNNEQFFGPGTRLTVL.

The V gene is TRBV18, the J gene TRBJ2-5, with unresolved D. The CDR3 extends over 12 amino acids. Trimming left V 4 bases short and J 0 bases short, with 3 bases between. Per germline, CDR1 KGHSH and CDR2 LQKENI. The CDR3 sequence is CASSRNQETQYF. Here the CDR3 DNA reads TGTGCCAGCTCACGGAACCAAGAGACCCAGTACTTC.